The 17 T cell receptor beta chains below come from one sample, sequenced in a study of beta chain features in type 1 diabetes. General observations from the study: Shortening of TCRB CDR3s, moderate but significant, appeared in all four CD4+ subsets of Type 1 diabetes patients.

Antigens for these TCRs are unknown. Expressed TCRB transcripts got sequenced, as all isolated RNA was reverse transcribed. Only in-frame clones appear in the TCRdb table, and some are missing; sequencing was by immunoSEQ multiplex PCR. This sample has roughly 730,000 clones, with roughly an eighth found just once. Sequencing was performed on naive CD4+ T cells from blood. The source is a young man with type 1 diabetes.

This clone has more than one count but fewer than ten. The chain couples TRBV6-5 to TRBJ1-5, with 8 bases identical to TRBD1. Germline trimming cut 6 bases from V and 4 bases from J; bases unmatched to any gene: 8. CDR3 length: 15 residues. Germline-derived CDR1 and CDR2 are MNHEY and SVGAGI. CDR3 sequence reads: CASSPRTGRNQPQHF. DNA of the CDR3: TGTGCCAGCAGCCCAAGGACAGGGAGGAATCAGCCCCAGCATTTT.

This clone came up a few times. The chain combines TRBV21-1 with TRBJ1-5. TRBV21-1 is flagged as a pseudogene. This CDR3 is 13 amino acids long. Here the CDR3 DNA reads TGTGCCAGCAGCAAAGTTACCAATCAGCCCCAGCATTTT. It is translated as CASSKVTNQPQHF.

The CDR3 nucleotides read TGTGCCAGCAGGGGCGGGGGGCCTAGCACAGATACGCAGTATTTT. This translates into CASRGGGPSTDTQYF. The chain recombines TRBV28 with TRBJ2-3, with 8 bases that match TRBD2. The CDR3 is 15 residues long. With V trimmed by 6 bases and J by 0 bases, 5 bases remained unmatched. CDR1 is MDHEN, CDR2 SYDVKM, per germline.

This clone was observed a few times. This sequence joins TRBV9 and TRBJ1-6; D is undetermined. Looked up from germline, CDR1 is SGDLS and CDR2 is YYNGEE. The CDR3 is made up of 17 amino acids. Between the trimmed V and J ends, which lost 0 bases and 7 bases, there was a span of 17 bases. The CDR3 loop is CASSVAVVAERNSPLHF. In nucleotides, the CDR3 is TGTGCCAGCAGCGTAGCGGTAGTGGCAGAGAGAAATTCACCCCTCCACTTT.

This rearrangement joins TRBV5-6 to TRBJ2-5; D is perhaps TRBD1 (7 bases). V was cut by 4 bases and J by 3 bases, with 10 bases left in between. The germline gives CDR1 SGHDT, CDR2 YYEEEE. The CDR3 covers 13 residues. As DNA, the CDR3 is TGTGCCAGCAGCCCAGGGGGGAAAGAGACCCAGTACTTC. As protein: CASSPGGKETQYF. Combining the CDR3 with reference TRBV5-6 and TRBJ2-5 gives the whole variable domain DAGVTQSPTHLIKTRGQQVTLRCSPKSGHDTVSWYQQALGQGPQFIFQYYEEEERQRGNFPDRFSGHQFPNYSSELNVNALLLGDSALYLCASSPGGKETQYFGPGTRLLVL.

The J gene is TRBJ2-3, the V gene TRBV30; 11 nucleotides line up with TRBD1. The germline CDR1 and CDR2 sequences are GTSNPN and SVGIG (reference sequence). Trimming took 5 bases from V and 14 from J; bases not matched to a gene: 18. This CDR3 comprises 15 residues. The CDR3, as DNA: TGTGCCTGGCGTCTCGCAGGACAGGGGGCCCCAATGGGGTATTTT. It codes for CAWRLAGQGAPMGYF.

V is TRBV2 and J is TRBJ1-1, with D unresolved. Germline CDR1 SNHLY, CDR2 FYNNEI. This CDR3 is 12 amino acids long. V shed 11 bases and J shed 0 bases, with 10 bases lying between them. The DNA of the CDR3 is TGTGCCTATAAGGTAATGAACACTGAAGCTTTCTTT. Translating it yields CAYKVMNTEAFF.

This clone was picked up a small number of times. The V call is TRBV30, the J call TRBJ2-7; D is ambiguous. Germline lookup yields CDR1 GTSNPN and CDR2 SVGIG (reference sequence). V was pared by 4 bases and J by 5 bases, with 15 bases between. This CDR3 region has 13 residues. The CDR3 protein is CAWTPRWVDEQYF. The DNA of the CDR3 is TGTGCCTGGACCCCCCGGTGGGTCGACGAGCAGTACTTC.

This clone was seen a few times. J is TRBJ1-1 and V is TRBV10-3; TRBD1 aligns across 7 bases. The V segment lost 6 bases and the J segment 1 base; nucleotides outside the gene matches: 8. Germline V CDR1 and CDR2: ENHRY, SYGVKD. This CDR3 spans 15 amino acids. The CDR3 DNA is TGTGCCATCAGCGAGAGGGACAGCTGGAACACTGAAGCTTTCTTT. It yields the protein CAISERDSWNTEAFF.

This clone has only a few counts. The chain uses TRBV11-3 and TRBJ1-1; D is unresolved. The germline V gene encodes CDR1 SGHNT and CDR2 YENEEA. Trimming removed 6 bases at V and 4 bases at J, with 21 bases between. CDR3 length: 16 amino acids. In nucleotides, the CDR3 is TGTGCCAGCAGTCCCCCAGGAGGGTTCGTCCGCACTGAAGCTTTCTTT. Encoded protein: CASSPPGGFVRTEAFF. Combining the CDR3 with reference TRBV11-3 and TRBJ1-1 gives the whole variable domain EAGVVQSPRYKIIEKKQPVAFWCNPISGHNTLYWYLQNLGQGPELLIRYENEEAVDDSQLPKDRFSAERLKGVDSTLKIQPAELGDSAVYLCASSPPGGFVRTEAFFGQGTRLTVV.

V and J are TRBV6-5 and TRBJ1-2; D is unclear. Trimming stripped 2 bases from V and 6 bases from J, with 7 bases between. CDR1 MNHEY and CDR2 SVGAGI come from the germline V gene. The CDR3 spans 12 residues. Here the CDR3 reads CASSYRNDGYTF. Written as DNA, the CDR3 is TGTGCCAGCAGTTACCGGAACGATGGCTACACCTTC.

This clone was counted a few times. The chain carries TRBV6-5 and TRBJ2-5, with D possibly matching TRBD2 (7 bases). The CDR3 spans 13 residues. V was shortened by 6 bases and J by 5 bases, with 13 bases between the two germline ends. Germline V gene sequence: CDR1 MNHEY, CDR2 SVGAGI. As DNA, the CDR3 is TGTGCCAGCAGCCTGGGGGGGCGGGAGACCCAGTACTTC. It codes for CASSLGGRETQYF.

V and J are TRBV7-6 and TRBJ2-3; 8 positions match TRBD1. CDR1 and CDR2 from the germline V gene are SGHVS and FNYEAQ. The CDR3 has 17 amino acids. With 5 bases clipped from V and 5 bases from J, the junction kept 15 bases outside the gene matches. Here the CDR3 reads CASSPFSRDRGGDTQYF. The CDR3 DNA sequence: TGTGCCAGCAGCCCCTTTAGCCGAGACAGGGGAGGAGATACGCAGTATTTT.

This clone was picked up a small number of times. This chain uses TRBV7-9 with TRBJ1-1, with 7 nucleotides matching TRBD1. The CDR3 extends over 15 amino acids. The junction had 7 bases not matched to a gene; V was cut back by 5 bases and J by 1 base. Germline CDR1 and CDR2: SEHNR and FQNEAQ (reference sequence). CDR3 bases: TGTGCCAGCAGCCCCCCGGGGACAGCGAACACTGAAGCTTTCTTT. Translating it yields CASSPPGTANTEAFF.

The chain carries TRBV27 and TRBJ1-4; 9 bases are a match to TRBD1. Germline V gene sequence: CDR1 MNHEY, CDR2 SMNVEV (reference sequence). After removal of 6 bases from V and 7 bases from J, the junction contained 12 bases not matched to a gene. CDR3 length equals 16 residues. The CDR3 nucleotides are TGTGCCAGCAGCCCTCCCCGAGGGACAGGGAGTGAAAAACTGTTTTTT. Translating gives CASSPPRGTGSEKLFF.

Comments on this clone: Other DNA sequences of this sample code for an identical CDR3. The chain joins TRBV29-1 to TRBJ1-1; perhaps TRBD1 as D (5 bases). This CDR3 spans 9 amino acids. V dropped 4 bases and J dropped 11 bases, with 8 bases sitting between them. CDR1 SQVTM and CDR2 ANQGSEA come from the germline V gene. CDR3: CSVGGEAFF. CDR3 bases: TGCAGCGTTGGGGGGGAGGCTTTCTTT. Full variable domain (remainder filled in from reference TRBV29-1 and TRBJ1-1): SAVISQKPSRDICQRGTSLTIQCQVDSQVTMMFWYRQQPGQSLTLIATANQGSEATYESGFVIDKFPISRPNLTFSTLTVSNMSPEDSSIYLCSVGGEAFFGQGTRLTVV.

V and J are TRBV11-2 and TRBJ1-5, with a tentative D call TRBD1 (6 bases). This CDR3 spans 15 amino acids. Germline values: CDR1 SGHAT, CDR2 FQNNGV. Between the trimmed V and J ends, which lost 5 bases and 2 bases, there was a span of 13 bases. CDR3 nucleotide sequence: TGTGCCAGCAGCCCCCTAGCAGGGGGCAATCAGCCCCAGCATTTT. Translating gives CASSPLAGGNQPQHF.